The 8 T cell receptor beta chains given below trace back to one sample, sequenced in a study of T cell responses to AZD1222 COVID-19 vaccine. Repertoires were generated with immunoSEQ multiplex PCR, while TCRdb's copy carries only in-frame clones and drops some. The sample consists of roughly 140,000 clones, more than 75% of them appearing once. This material consisted of peripheral blood, taken 28 days after the second AZD1222 dose. These receptors all stem from an adult who received the AZD1222 COVID-19 vaccine.

The chain carries TRBV19 and TRBJ1-2, with D perhaps TRBD1 (6 bases). Germline CDR1 LNHDA, CDR2 SQIVND (reference sequence). This CDR3 has 14 residues. Trimming pared 7 bases from V and 7 bases from J, leaving 19 bases between. CDR3 in DNA: TGTGCCAGTAATTCGGGGACGGAACAGGGTGGCTACACCTTC. Protein: CASNSGTEQGGYTF.

This sequence joins TRBV5-1 and TRBJ2-1, with 7 nucleotides matching TRBD1. This CDR3 comprises 13 residues. CDR1 and CDR2 from the germline V gene are SGHRS and YFSETQ. V lost 6 bases, J lost 10 bases, and 10 bases stayed unmatched. The DNA for the CDR3 is TGCGCCAGCACACAGGGGTCCGGACGGGAGCAGTTCTTC. Protein product: CASTQGSGREQFF.

The chain joins TRBV5-4 to TRBJ1-5, with unresolved D. The germline V gene encodes CDR1 SGHNT and CDR2 YYREEE (reference sequence). Trimming removed 0 bases from V and 4 bases from J, with 8 bases in between. This CDR3 is built from 14 residues. CDR3 nucleotides: TGTGCCAGCAGCTTGGATCCGGTTAATCAGCCCCAGCATTTT. Translated: CASSLDPVNQPQHF.

The V call is TRBV5-4, the J call TRBJ2-2; 14 positions agree with TRBD2. Germline CDR1 and CDR2: SGHNT and YYREEE (reference sequence). The V segment lost 4 bases and the J segment 1 base; nucleotides outside the gene matches: 6. There are 18 residues in the CDR3. The CDR3 loop is CASSPGTSGRRNTGELFF. The CDR3 DNA reads TGTGCCAGCAGCCCCGGGACTAGCGGGAGACGGAACACCGGGGAGCTGTTTTTT.

The gene calls are TRBV9 and TRBJ1-2; D might be TRBD1 (5 bases). The V end was cut by 0 bases, the J end by 5 bases, with 14 bases between. CDR1 SGDLS and CDR2 YYNGEE come from the germline V gene. This CDR3 is 15 amino acids long. The CDR3 sequence: CASSVDIWGPYGYTF. DNA of the CDR3: TGTGCCAGCAGCGTAGATATTTGGGGACCGTATGGCTACACCTTC.

The rearrangement links TRBV7-3 to TRBJ1-1; D perhaps matches TRBD1 (6 bases). The CDR3 runs to 14 residues. Between the trimmed V and J ends, which lost 2 bases and 3 bases, there was a span of 10 bases. Germline CDR1 is SGHTA and CDR2 is FQGTGA. The CDR3 loop reads CASSLLGGDTEAFF. In nucleotides, the CDR3 is TGTGCCAGCAGCTTATTAGGGGGAGACACTGAAGCTTTCTTT.

The CDR3 DNA reads as TGTGCCAGCAGTTTAAGGGGACAGGGGAGGACCCAGTACTTC. It encodes CASSLRGQGRTQYF. J is TRBJ2-5 and V is TRBV28; TRBD1 matches 10 bases. CDR1 is MDHEN, CDR2 SYDVKM, per germline. Trimming cost V 2 bases and J 7 bases; bases outside gene matches: 4. This CDR3 is built from 14 residues.

V is TRBV5-1 and J is TRBJ2-1; D perhaps matches TRBD2 (5 bases). The CDR3 is 15 amino acids. Trimming removed 0 bases at V and 8 bases at J, with 15 bases between. Germline CDR1 reads SGHRS; CDR2 reads YFSETQ. CDR3 residues: CASSLERLGVDEQFF. CDR3 nucleotides: TGCGCCAGCAGCTTGGAGCGGTTGGGCGTCGATGAGCAGTTCTTC.